This TCR beta chain was sequenced for a study of blood T cell repertoires in COVID-19. Study as a whole: The cDNA or gDNA used as material had been derived from T cells, B-cell-depleted T cells, or PBMCs.

This clone appeared a few times. Data came from immunoSEQ multiplex PCR; TCRdb stores just in-frame clones and leaves some out. The repertoire holds approximately 60,000 clones, with around 80% as singletons. The Seattle patients, enrolled during active infection, were followed longitudinally. The TCR sequence derives from a man between 60 and 75 years old with COVID-19, enrolled during active disease. Sequencing was performed on peripheral blood.

CDR3 region: CASNVRGGQSDTQYF. CDR3 DNA: TGTGCCAGCAACGTAAGGGGGGGGCAATCAGATACGCAGTATTTT. The chain uses TRBV27 and TRBJ2-3, with a possible D match to TRBD2 (7 bases). This CDR3 comprises 15 residues. Germline CDR1 MNHEY, CDR2 SMNVEV (reference sequence). V was shortened by 7 bases and J by 4 bases, with 18 bases between the two germline ends.